The clone carrying this T cell receptor beta chain showed up many times. The CDR3 is 12 residues long. Trimming removed 5 bases from V and 3 bases from J, with 2 bases in between. Germline V gene data show CDR1 as SGHAT and CDR2 as FQDESV (reference sequence). These data are taken from a study of T cells in Graves' hyperthyroidism and ophthalmopathy. The overall study: It was at initial diagnosis, before any treatment, that peripheral blood was collected.

From RNA transcripts, TCR beta CDR3 regions were amplified. HTBI primers were the set used in a first-round RT-PCR of the TCR CDR3. TCRdb called the multiplex PCR reads again in MiXCR, with one record for every CDR3 protein. The sample consists of about 360,000 distinct CDR3 sequences, about 13% of them appearing once. Stable hyperthyroidism: no ophthalmopathy progression over 18 months of follow-up. The sequencing sample was made of blood. The clonotype originates from a woman between 18 and 29 years old with Graves' hyperthyroidism. The chain carries TRBV11-1 and TRBJ2-6; no definite D call. The CDR3 coding sequence is TGTGCCAGCAGCCTTGGGGCCAACGTCCTGACTTTC. Protein sequence: CASSLGANVLTF.